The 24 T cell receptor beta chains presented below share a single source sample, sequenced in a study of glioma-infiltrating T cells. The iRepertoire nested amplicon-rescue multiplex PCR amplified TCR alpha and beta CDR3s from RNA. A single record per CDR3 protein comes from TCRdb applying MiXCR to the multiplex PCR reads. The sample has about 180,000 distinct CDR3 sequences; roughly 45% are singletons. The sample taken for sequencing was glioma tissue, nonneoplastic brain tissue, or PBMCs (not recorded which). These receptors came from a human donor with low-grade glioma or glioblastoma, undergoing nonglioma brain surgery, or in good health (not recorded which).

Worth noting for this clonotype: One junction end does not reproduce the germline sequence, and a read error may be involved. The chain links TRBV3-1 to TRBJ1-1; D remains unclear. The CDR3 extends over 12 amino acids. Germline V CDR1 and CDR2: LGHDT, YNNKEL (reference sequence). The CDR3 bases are TGTGCCAGGAGCCAAGAGGGCACTGAAGCTTTCTTT. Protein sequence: CARSQEGTEAFF.

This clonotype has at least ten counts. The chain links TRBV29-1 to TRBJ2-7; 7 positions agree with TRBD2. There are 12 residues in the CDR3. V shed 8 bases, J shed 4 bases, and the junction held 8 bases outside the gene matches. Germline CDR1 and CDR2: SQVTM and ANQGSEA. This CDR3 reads CSCSGLGYEQYF. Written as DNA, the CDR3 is TGCAGCTGTAGCGGACTAGGATACGAGCAGTACTTC.

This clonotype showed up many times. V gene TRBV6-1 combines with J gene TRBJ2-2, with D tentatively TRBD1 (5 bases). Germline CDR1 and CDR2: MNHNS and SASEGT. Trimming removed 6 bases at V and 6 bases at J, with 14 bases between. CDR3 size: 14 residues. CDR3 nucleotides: TGTGCCAGCAGCCAGGTCAGGGATTCCGGGGAGCTGTTTTTT. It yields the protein CASSQVRDSGELFF.

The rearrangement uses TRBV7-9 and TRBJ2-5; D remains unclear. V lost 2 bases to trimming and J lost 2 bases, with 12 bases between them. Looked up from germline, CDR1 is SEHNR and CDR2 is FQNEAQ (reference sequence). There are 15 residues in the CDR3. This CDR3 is CASSLLYTGQETQYF. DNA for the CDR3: TGTGCCAGCAGCTTACTGTACACCGGACAAGAGACCCAGTACTTC.

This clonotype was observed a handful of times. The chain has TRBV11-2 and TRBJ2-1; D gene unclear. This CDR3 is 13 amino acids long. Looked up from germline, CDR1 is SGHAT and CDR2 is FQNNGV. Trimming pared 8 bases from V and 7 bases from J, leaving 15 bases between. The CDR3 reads CASRAPVGNEQFF. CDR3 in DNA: TGTGCCAGCCGCGCACCGGTGGGAAATGAGCAGTTCTTC.

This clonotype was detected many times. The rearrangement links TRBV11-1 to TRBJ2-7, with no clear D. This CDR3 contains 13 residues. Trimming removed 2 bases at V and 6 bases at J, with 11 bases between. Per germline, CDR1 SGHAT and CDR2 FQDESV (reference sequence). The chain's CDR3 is CASSLIAGFEQYF. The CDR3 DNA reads TGTGCCAGCAGCTTAATTGCCGGATTCGAGCAGTACTTC.

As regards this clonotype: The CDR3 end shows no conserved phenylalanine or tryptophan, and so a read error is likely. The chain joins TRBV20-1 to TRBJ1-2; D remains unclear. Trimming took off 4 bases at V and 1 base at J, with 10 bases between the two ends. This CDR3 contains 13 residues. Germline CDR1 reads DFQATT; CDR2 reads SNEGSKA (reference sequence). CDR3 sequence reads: CSANQLGNYGYTL. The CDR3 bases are TGCAGTGCTAACCAACTGGGTAACTATGGCTACACCTTA.

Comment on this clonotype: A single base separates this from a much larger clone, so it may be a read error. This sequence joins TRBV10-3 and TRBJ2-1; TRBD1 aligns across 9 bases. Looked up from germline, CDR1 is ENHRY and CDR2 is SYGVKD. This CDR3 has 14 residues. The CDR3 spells CAISGGQGNNKQFF. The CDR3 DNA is TGTGCCATCAGTGGGGGACAGGGAAACAATAAGCAGTTCTTC.

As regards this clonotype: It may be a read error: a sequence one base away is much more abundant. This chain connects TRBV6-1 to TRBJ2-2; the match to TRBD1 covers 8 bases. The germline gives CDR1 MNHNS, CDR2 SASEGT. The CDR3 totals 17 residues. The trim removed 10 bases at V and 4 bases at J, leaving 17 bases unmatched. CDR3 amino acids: CAIRGQELLSGTGELFF. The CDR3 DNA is TGTGCCATCAGGGGACAGGAACTTCTTTCGGGCACCGGGGAGCTGTTTTTT.

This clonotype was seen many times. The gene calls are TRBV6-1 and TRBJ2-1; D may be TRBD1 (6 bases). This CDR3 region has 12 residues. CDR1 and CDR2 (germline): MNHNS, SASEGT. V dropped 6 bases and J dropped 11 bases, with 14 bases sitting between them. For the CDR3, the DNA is TGTGCCAGCAGGGACAGCGGAAGAAAGCAGTTCTTC. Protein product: CASRDSGRKQFF.

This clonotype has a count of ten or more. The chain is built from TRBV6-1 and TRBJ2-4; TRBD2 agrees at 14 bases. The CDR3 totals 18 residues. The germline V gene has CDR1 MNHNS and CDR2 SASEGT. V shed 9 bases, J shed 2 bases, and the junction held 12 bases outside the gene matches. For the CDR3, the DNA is TGTGCCAGTTCCCCCGGGACTAGCGGGAGTATGACCAAAAACATTCAGTACTTC. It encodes CASSPGTSGSMTKNIQYF.

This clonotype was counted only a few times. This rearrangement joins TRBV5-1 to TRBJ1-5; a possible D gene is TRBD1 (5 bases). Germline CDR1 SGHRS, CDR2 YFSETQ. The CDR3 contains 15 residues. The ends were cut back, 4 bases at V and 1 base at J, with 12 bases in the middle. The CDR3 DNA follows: TGCGCCAGCAGCGCAAACGGGGACAGCAATCAGCCCCAGCATTTT. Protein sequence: CASSANGDSNQPQHF. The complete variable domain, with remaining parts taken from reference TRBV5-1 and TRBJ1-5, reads KAGVTQTPRYLIKTRGQQVTLSCSPISGHRSVSWYQQTPGQGLQFLFEYFSETQRNKGNFPGRFSGRQFSNSRSEMNVSTLELGDSALYLCASSANGDSNQPQHFGDGTRLSIL.

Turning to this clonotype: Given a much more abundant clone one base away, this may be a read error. The CDR3 loop reads CASSPRLAVADTQYF. In nucleotides, the CDR3 is TGTGCCAGCTCCCCTCGACTAGCGGTAGCCGATACGCAGTATTTT. V is TRBV18 and J is TRBJ2-3, with 9 bases matching TRBD2. Trimming cost V 6 bases and J 6 bases; bases outside gene matches: 10. From germline, CDR1 is KGHSH and CDR2 LQKENI. This CDR3 is built from 15 residues.

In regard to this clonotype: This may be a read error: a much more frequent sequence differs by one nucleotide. The CDR3 nucleotides read TGTGCCAGCAGTTACCCCGTGGGCGGGGAGCTGTTTTTT. It translates to CASSYPVGGELFF. The rearrangement joins TRBV6-2 or TRBV6-3 to TRBJ2-2, with D hard to call. With 2 bases removed from V and 7 bases from J, the gap between germline ends came to 8 bases. The CDR3 runs to 13 residues. Germline loops: CDR1 MNHEY, CDR2 SVGEGT.

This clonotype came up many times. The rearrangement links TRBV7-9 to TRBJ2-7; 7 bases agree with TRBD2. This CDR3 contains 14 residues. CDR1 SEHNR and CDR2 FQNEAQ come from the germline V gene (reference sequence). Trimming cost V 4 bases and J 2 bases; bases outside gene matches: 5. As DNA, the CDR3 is TGTGCCAGCAGCTCGAGGACTAGTCCCTACGAGCAGTACTTC. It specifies CASSSRTSPYEQYF.

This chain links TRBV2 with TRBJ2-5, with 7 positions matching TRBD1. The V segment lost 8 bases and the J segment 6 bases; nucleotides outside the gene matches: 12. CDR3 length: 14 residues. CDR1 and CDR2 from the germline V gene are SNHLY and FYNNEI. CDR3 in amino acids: CASGPGTAKKTQYF. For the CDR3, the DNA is TGTGCCAGCGGCCCCGGGACAGCTAAAAAGACCCAGTACTTC.

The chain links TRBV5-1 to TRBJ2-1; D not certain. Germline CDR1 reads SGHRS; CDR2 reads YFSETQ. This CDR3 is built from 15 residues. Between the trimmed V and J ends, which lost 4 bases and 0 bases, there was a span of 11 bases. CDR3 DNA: TGCGCCAGCAGCCCGAATACAGACTCCTACAATGAGCAGTTCTTC. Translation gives CASSPNTDSYNEQFF.

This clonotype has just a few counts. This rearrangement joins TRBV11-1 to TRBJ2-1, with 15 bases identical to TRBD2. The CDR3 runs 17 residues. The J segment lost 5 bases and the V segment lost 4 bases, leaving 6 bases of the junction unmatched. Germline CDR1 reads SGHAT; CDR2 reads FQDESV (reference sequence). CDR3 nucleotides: TGTGCCAGCAGCTCGCCCGGGACTAGCGGGAGGCACAATGAGCAGTTCTTC. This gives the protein CASSSPGTSGRHNEQFF. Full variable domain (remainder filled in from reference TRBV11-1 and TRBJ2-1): EAEVAQSPRYKITEKSQAVAFWCDPISGHATLYWYRQILGQGPELLVQFQDESVVDDSQLPKDRFSAERLKGVDSTLKIQPAELGDSAMYLCASSSPGTSGRHNEQFFGPGTRLTVL.

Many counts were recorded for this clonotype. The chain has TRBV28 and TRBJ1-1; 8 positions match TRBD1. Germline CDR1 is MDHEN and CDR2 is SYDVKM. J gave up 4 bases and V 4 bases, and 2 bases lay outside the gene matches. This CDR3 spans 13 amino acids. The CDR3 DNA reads TGTGCCAGCAGTTCGACAGGGGTCACTGAAGCTTTCTTT. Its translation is CASSSTGVTEAFF.

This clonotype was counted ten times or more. The CDR3 bases are TGTGCCAGCAGCCGTAGACTAGCGGGAGGGGGGGACAATGAGCAGTTCTTC. Its protein product is CASSRRLAGGGDNEQFF. The chain is built from TRBV7-9 and TRBJ2-1; 14 positions agree with TRBD2. After removal of 5 bases from V and 5 bases from J, the junction contained 8 bases not matched to a gene. The CDR3 contains 17 residues. Germline CDR1 and CDR2: SEHNR and FQNEAQ (reference sequence).

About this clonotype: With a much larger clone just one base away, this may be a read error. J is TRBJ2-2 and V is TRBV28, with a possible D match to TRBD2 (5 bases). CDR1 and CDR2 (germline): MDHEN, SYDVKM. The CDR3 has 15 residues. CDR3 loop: CASSTRPFRTGDLFF. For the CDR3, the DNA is TGTGCCAGCAGTACCCGTCCCTTCCGTACCGGGGATCTGTTTTTT.

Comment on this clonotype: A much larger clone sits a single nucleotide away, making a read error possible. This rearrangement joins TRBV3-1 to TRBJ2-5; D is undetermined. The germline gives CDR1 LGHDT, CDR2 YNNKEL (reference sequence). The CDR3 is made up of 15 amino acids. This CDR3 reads CASSQVGRVQDTQYF. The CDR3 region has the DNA TGTGCCAGCAGCCAAGTAGGACGCGTACAAGATACCCAGTACTTC.

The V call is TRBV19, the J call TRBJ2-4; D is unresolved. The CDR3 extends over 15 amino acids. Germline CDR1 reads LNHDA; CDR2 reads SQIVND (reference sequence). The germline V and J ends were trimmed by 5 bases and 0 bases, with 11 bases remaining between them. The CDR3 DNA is TGTGCCAGTAGTTCCATTGACGTAGCCAAAAACATTCAGTACTTC. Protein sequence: CASSSIDVAKNIQYF.

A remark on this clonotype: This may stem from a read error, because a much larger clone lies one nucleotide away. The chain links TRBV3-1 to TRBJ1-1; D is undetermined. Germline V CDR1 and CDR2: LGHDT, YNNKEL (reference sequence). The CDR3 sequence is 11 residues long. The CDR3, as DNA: TGTGCCCGCAGCCAGAACACTGAAGCTTTCTTT. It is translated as CARSQNTEAFF.